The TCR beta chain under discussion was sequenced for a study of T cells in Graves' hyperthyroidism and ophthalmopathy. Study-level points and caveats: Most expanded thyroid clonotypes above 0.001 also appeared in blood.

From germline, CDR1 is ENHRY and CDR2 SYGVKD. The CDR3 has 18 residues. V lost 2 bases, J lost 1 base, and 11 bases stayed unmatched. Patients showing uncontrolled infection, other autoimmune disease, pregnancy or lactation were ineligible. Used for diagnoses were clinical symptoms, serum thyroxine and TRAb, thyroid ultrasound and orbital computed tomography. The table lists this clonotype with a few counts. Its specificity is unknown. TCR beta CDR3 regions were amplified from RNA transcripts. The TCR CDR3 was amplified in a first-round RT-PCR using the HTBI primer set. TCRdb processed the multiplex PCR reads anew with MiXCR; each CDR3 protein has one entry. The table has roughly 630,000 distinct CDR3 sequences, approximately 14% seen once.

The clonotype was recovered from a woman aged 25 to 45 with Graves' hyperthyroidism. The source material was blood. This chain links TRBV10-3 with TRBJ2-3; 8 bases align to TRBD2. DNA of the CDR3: TGTGCCATCAGTGAGGCGGGGACGGGAGGGCCCCGCACAGATACGCAGTATTTT. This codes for CAISEAGTGGPRTDTQYF.